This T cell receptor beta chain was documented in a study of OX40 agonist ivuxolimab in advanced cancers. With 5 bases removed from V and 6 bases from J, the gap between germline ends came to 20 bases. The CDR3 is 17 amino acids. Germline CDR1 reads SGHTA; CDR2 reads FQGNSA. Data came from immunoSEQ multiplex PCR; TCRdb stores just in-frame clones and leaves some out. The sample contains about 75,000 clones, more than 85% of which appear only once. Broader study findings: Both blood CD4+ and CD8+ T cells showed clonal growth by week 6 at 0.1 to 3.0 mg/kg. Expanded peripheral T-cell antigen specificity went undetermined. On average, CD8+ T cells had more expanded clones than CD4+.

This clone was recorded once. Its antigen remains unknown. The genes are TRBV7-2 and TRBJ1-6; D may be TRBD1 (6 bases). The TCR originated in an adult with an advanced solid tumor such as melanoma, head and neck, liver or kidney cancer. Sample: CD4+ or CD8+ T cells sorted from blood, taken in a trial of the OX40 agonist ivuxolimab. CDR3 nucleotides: TGTGCCAGCAGCCCCAGGGGTGGGTCCCTGCCTAATTCACCCCTCCACTTT. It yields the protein CASSPRGGSLPNSPLHF. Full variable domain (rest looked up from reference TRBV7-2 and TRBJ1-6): GAGVSQSPSNKVTEKGKDVELRCDPISGHTALYWYRQSLGQGLEFLIYFQGNSAPDKSGLPSDRFSAERTGGSVSTLTIQRTQQEDSAVYLCASSPRGGSLPNSPLHFGNGTRLTVT.